These 5 T cell receptor beta chains share one sample of origin, sequenced in a study of graft-versus-host responses after intestinal transplantation. The data were produced by immunoSEQ multiplex PCR, yet TCRdb's version contains in-frame clones alone and is incomplete. The sample holds approximately 130,000 clones, around 90% seen once. No antigen is known for these receptors. The specimen comprised unstimulated CD4+ T cells sorted from spleen or lymph node cells, sampled before intestinal transplant. The receptors derive from a human donor who received an intestinal transplant.

V usage is TRBV9 and J usage is TRBJ1-2; weak D call: TRBD1 (5 bases). The CDR3 runs to 13 residues. Trimming stripped 1 base from V and 6 bases from J, with 10 bases between. Germline values: CDR1 SGDLS, CDR2 YYNGEE. The CDR3 here is CASSVSGTNGYTF. CDR3 DNA: TGTGCCAGCAGCGTATCAGGGACGAATGGCTACACCTTC.

V and J are TRBV15 and TRBJ2-2; TRBD2 is a possible D gene (5 bases). V was shortened by 5 bases and J by 3 bases, with 19 bases between the two germline ends. This CDR3 is built from 17 residues. CDR1 is LNHNV and CDR2 is YYDKDF in the germline V gene (reference sequence). CDR3 amino acids: CATSSRSQAAYTGELFF. CDR3 coding DNA: TGTGCCACCAGCTCCCGTTCCCAAGCGGCGTACACCGGGGAGCTGTTTTTT.

V gene TRBV5-1 combines with J gene TRBJ2-3; no clear D. The CDR3 sequence is 14 residues long. V lost 6 bases and J 4 bases, leaving 15 bases between the germline ends. Per the germline V gene, CDR1 is SGHRS and CDR2 is YFSETQ. CDR3 sequence: CASTLGPRADTQYF. The CDR3 nucleotides are TGCGCCAGCACGCTCGGGCCTCGTGCAGATACGCAGTATTTT.

The genes are TRBV5-1 and TRBJ2-6; D uncertain. Germline V gene lookup returns CDR1 SGHRS and CDR2 YFSETQ. This CDR3 is 15 amino acids long. The germline V and J ends were trimmed by 6 bases and 2 bases, with 12 bases remaining between them. CDR3 in DNA: TGCGCCAGCAAGAGAGGAACTACTGGGGCCAACGTCCTGACTTTC. This translates into CASKRGTTGANVLTF.

V is TRBV6-5 and J is TRBJ2-7; D might be TRBD2 (6 bases). The CDR3 sequence is 13 residues long. Trimming removed 1 base from V and 7 bases from J, with 11 bases in between. The germline CDR1 and CDR2 sequences are MNHEY and SVGAGI. This chain's CDR3 is CASSYLGTREQYF. CDR3 nucleotides: TGTGCCAGCAGTTACTTGGGGACTCGGGAGCAGTACTTC.